The clone carrying this T cell receptor beta chain was observed a handful of times. What was amplified from RNA transcripts were TCR beta CDR3 regions. An initial round of RT-PCR targeting the TCR CDR3 relied on the HTBI primer set. A single record per CDR3 protein comes from TCRdb applying MiXCR to the multiplex PCR reads. The sample lists around 190,000 distinct CDR3 sequences; 17% were seen once. The data belong to a study of T cells in Graves' hyperthyroidism and ophthalmopathy. V lost 4 bases, J lost 6 bases, and 4 bases lay in between. This CDR3 spans 11 amino acids. In germline, CDR1 is ENHRY, CDR2 SYGVKD. The authors deemed Graves' hyperthyroidism stable absent ophthalmopathy progression within 18 months.

J is TRBJ2-1 and V is TRBV10-3; D remains ambiguous. What was sequenced was blood. The receptor comes from a woman in her forties or fifties with Graves' hyperthyroidism. CDR3 loop: CAISVSNEQFF. The CDR3 DNA follows: TGTGCCATCAGTGTATCCAATGAGCAGTTCTTC.